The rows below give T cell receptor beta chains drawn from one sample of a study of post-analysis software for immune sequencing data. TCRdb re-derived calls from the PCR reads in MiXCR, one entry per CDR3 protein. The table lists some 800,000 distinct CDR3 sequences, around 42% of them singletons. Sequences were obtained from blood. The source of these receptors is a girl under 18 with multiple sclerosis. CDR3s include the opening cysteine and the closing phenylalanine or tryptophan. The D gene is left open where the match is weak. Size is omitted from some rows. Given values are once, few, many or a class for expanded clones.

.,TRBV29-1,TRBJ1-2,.,TGCAGCGTTGAAGCCCAGGGAGGAGGCTACACCTTC,CSVEAQGGGYTF
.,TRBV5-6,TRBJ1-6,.,TGTGCCAGCAGCTTGGGGCGGGAGTCCTATAATTCACCCCTCCACTTT,CASSLGRESYNSPLHF
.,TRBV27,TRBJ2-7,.,TGTGCCAGCAGTTTATATCCGGCAAACGAGCAGTACTTC,CASSLYPANEQYF
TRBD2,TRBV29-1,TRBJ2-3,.,TGCAGCGTTGGGTTTGCGGGAGGGCCTGGGAGGCACACAGATACGCAGTATTTT,CSVGFAGGPGRHTDTQYF
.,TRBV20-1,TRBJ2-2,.,TGCAGTGCTTCTCCTCCGGGACACGTGAACACCGGGGAGCTGTTTTTT,CSASPPGHVNTGELFF
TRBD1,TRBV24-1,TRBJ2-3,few,TGTGCCACCAGTGACCAAACAGGGGGCGGCGGAGATACGCAGTATTTT,CATSDQTGGGGDTQYF
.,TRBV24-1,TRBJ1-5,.,TGTGCCACCAGTGAGCCCCAATCGGATCAGCCCCAGCATTTT,CATSEPQSDQPQHF
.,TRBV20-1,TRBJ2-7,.,TGCAGTGCTAGATCGAGACTAGGGTCCTACGAGCAGTACTTC,CSARSRLGSYEQYF
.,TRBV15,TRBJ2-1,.,TGTGCCACCAGCAGAGATCTTCTAGCCGAGCAGTTCTTC,CATSRDLLAEQFF
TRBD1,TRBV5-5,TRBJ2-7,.,TGTGCCGGCAGCTTTACAGGGGACCTCGGTTACGAGCAGTACTTC,CAGSFTGDLGYEQYF
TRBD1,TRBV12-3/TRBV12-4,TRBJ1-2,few,TGTGCCAGCAGTCGAGGGGGCCATGGCTACACCTTC,CASSRGGHGYTF
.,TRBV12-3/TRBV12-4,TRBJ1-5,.,TGTGCCAGCAGTACTCGAGGGACCAATCAGCCCCAGCATTTT,CASSTRGTNQPQHF
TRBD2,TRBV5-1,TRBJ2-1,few,TGCGCCAGCAGCCCGGGGGCTAGCGGGAACGATGAGCAGTTCTTC,CASSPGASGNDEQFF
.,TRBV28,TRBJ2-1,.,TGTGCCAGCAGTGGAACAAGTACTAAGCAGTTCTTC,CASSGTSTKQFF
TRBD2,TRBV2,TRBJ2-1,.,TGTGCCAGCAGTGAAAGGGTAGCGGGCTACAATGAGCAGTTCTTC,CASSERVAGYNEQFF
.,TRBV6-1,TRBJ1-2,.,TGTGCCAGCAGCGAAACCACAGGGATTGGCTACACCTTC,CASSETTGIGYTF
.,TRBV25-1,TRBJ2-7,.,TGTGCCAGCAGGGGCAGGGGCCATGAGCAGTACTTC,CASRGRGHEQYF
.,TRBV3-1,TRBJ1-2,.,TGTGCCAGCACCCAAACTGGACGCCTGGGGGGCTACACCTTC,CASTQTGRLGGYTF
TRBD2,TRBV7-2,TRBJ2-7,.,TGTGCCAGCAGCTTAGCGTCCAGCGGGGGGACCTCCTACGAGCAGTACTTC,CASSLASSGGTSYEQYF
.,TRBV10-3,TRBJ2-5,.,TGTGCCATCAGTGAGAAAGAGGGGGGGCAAGAGACCCAGTACTTC,CAISEKEGGQETQYF
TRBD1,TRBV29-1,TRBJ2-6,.,TGCAGCGTTCCGACAGGGCCATACTCTGGGGCCAACGTCCTGACTTTC,CSVPTGPYSGANVLTF
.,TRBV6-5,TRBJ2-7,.,TGTGCCAGCAGTCCGGAGCCCGGAGGGGGCTCCTACGAGCAGTACTTC,CASSPEPGGGSYEQYF
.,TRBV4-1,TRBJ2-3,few,TGCGCCAGCAGCCATACTAGGGACTTCACAGATACGCAGTATTTT,CASSHTRDFTDTQYF
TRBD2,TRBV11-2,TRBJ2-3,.,TGTGCCAGCAGCGGAGGACTAGCGGGAGGGCCTTCCGATACGCAGTATTTT,CASSGGLAGGPSDTQYF
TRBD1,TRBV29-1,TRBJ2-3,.,TGCAGCGTGGCGGACAGGGGGCACTTAGATACGCAGTATTTT,CSVADRGHLDTQYF
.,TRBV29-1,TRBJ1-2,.,TGCAGCGTTGAAGATCCCCTGCCTAACTATGGCTACACCTTC,CSVEDPLPNYGYTF
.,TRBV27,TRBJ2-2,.,TGTGCCAGCAGGACTAGACCCGGGGATACCGGGGAGCTGTTTTTT,CASRTRPGDTGELFF
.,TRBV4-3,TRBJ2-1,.,TGCGCCAGCAGCCAAGTTCTAGCGGGACAGGATGAGCAGTTCTTC,CASSQVLAGQDEQFF
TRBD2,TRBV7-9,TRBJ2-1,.,TGTGCCAGCAGCCCCCCTAGACTAGCGGGACTGTACAATGAGCAGTTCTTC,CASSPPRLAGLYNEQFF
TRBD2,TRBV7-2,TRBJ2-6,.,TGTGCCAGCAGCTTCGGACTAGCGGGGACCTCTGGGGCCAACGTCCTGACTTTC,CASSFGLAGTSGANVLTF
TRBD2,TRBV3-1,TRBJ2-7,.,TGTGCCAGCAGCCAAGAACGGGGGGTGTCCTACGAGCAGTACTTC,CASSQERGVSYEQYF
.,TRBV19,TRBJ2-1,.,TGTGCCAGTAGTATAGAAGGACGGGACTACAATGAGCAGTTCTTC,CASSIEGRDYNEQFF
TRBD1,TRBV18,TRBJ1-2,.,TGTGCCAGCTCAACGACAGGGTCCAACTATGGCTACACCTTC,CASSTTGSNYGYTF
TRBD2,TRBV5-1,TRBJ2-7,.,TGCGCCAGCAGCTCGGCTAGCGGGAGGAACTACGAGCAGTACTTC,CASSSASGRNYEQYF
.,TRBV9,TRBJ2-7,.,TGTGCCAGCAGCGTAGAGGGTGACGAGCAGTACTTC,CASSVEGDEQYF
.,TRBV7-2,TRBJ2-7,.,TGTGCCAGCAGCTTAACGATTGGGGGGACGGGCTACGAGCAGTACTTC,CASSLTIGGTGYEQYF